These T cell receptor beta chains were read from a single sample in a study of cytomegalovirus exposure and HLA in healthy donors. The data were produced by immunoSEQ multiplex PCR, yet TCRdb's version contains in-frame clones alone and is incomplete. This table holds 150,000 to 200,000 clones, roughly 80% found once. Material for sequencing was PBMCs. All receptors derive from a young woman in good health and CMV-seronegative. Each CDR3 is given with its conserved first and last residue. For some rows the clone size is stated as once, few or many, or as a class when expanded; others skip it.

>TRBJ1-5|few|TRBV28
CASGSAENFDQPQHF
>TRBJ1-2|NA|TRBV7-9
CASSLGDSPHGYTF
>TRBJ1-1|NA|TRBV7-2
CASSLTGGGTEAFF
>TRBJ1-1|once|TRBV27
CASSLLGRGTEAFF
>TRBJ1-3|few|TRBV6-1
CASSDVSSGNTIYF
>TRBJ2-1|NA|TRBV12-5
CASGDQAGGPINEQFF
>TRBJ1-4|few|TRBV13
CASSLRTAFNEKLFF
>TRBJ1-5|NA|TRBV7-2
CASSLLGHGNQPQHF
>TRBJ1-2|NA|TRBV15
CATRPEGVRGYTF
>TRBJ2-3|NA|TRBV13
CASSSGLADLDTQYF
>TRBJ1-1|NA|TRBV16
CASSPPGTGYHTEAFF
>TRBJ2-3|NA|TRBV11-2
CASSLSVGQGGPDTQYF
>TRBJ2-2|NA|TRBV27
CASRWRFGELFF
>TRBJ2-7|few|TRBV14
CASSPHGEIDEQYF
>TRBJ2-7|NA|TRBV27
CASSLYPPDTYEQYF
>TRBJ1-1|NA|TRBV11-2
CASSLGYPIGVHTEAFF
>TRBJ1-2|NA|TRBV7-2
CASSLRPGQGASGYTF
>TRBJ2-3|NA|TRBV9
CASSVGRVQTDTQYF
>TRBJ2-6|NA|TRBV15
CATSRLLAGTSGANVLTF
>TRBJ1-4|NA|TRBV25-1
CASRQGESYEKLFF
>TRBJ2-5|few|TRBV7-9
CASSPGGVETQYF
>TRBJ2-7|NA|TRBV4-3
CASSQDLGPAYEQYF